Below are 21 T cell receptor beta chains sequenced from a single sample in a study of T cells in Graves' hyperthyroidism and ophthalmopathy. RNA transcripts were the template for amplifying TCR beta CDR3 regions. Initially, a first-round RT-PCR of the TCR CDR3 employed the HTBI primer set. TCRdb reprocessed the multiplex PCR reads via MiXCR and lists one record per CDR3 protein. Of some 320,000 distinct CDR3 sequences in the sample, roughly 13% are singletons; the top ten hold 34%. Material for sequencing was blood. These receptors were taken from a woman aged 40 to 50 with Graves' ophthalmopathy.

This clonotype was seen ten or more times. The chain employs TRBV7-9 and TRBJ2-7, with D perhaps matching TRBD2 (6 bases). This CDR3 is 15 amino acids long. Germline V gives CDR1 SEHNR, CDR2 FQNEAQ (reference sequence). V lost 1 base and J 2 bases, leaving 12 bases between the germline ends. Here the CDR3 reads CASSLGRGETYEQYF. CDR3 nucleotides: TGTGCCAGCAGCTTAGGGCGGGGTGAAACCTACGAGCAGTACTTC.

The chain couples TRBV5-4 to TRBJ2-6, with 8 bases lining up with TRBD1. CDR3 length: 17 residues. Per the germline V gene, CDR1 is SGHNT and CDR2 is YYREEE (reference sequence). Trimming at V came to 3 bases and at J to 2 bases, leaving 7 bases not matched to a gene. CDR3 DNA sequence: TGTGCCAGCAGCTCAAAGGACAGGGCTGCTGGGGCCAACGTCCTGACTTTC. Translation: CASSSKDRAAGANVLTF.

The V and J genes are TRBV5-1 and TRBJ2-7; 7 bases align to TRBD1. This CDR3 contains 15 residues. The V gene's germline CDR1 is SGHRS and CDR2 YFSETQ. The junction had 7 bases not matched to a gene; V was cut back by 4 bases and J by 0 bases. The CDR3 sequence: CASSPKQGRSYEQYF. In DNA form, the CDR3 reads TGCGCCAGCAGCCCGAAACAGGGGCGCTCCTACGAGCAGTACTTC.

This clonotype was observed many times. The genes are TRBV4-1 and TRBJ1-1; 8 bases match TRBD1. V trimming: 2 bases; J trimming: 4 bases; junction bases outside the gene matches: 6. The CDR3 spans 15 residues. Looked up from germline, CDR1 is MGHRA and CDR2 is YSYEKL. CDR3 DNA sequence: TGCGCCAGCAGCCAAACAGACAGGGGCGGCACTGAAGCTTTCTTT. It specifies CASSQTDRGGTEAFF.

As concerns this clonotype: One base away lies a much larger clone, so this may be a sequencing read error. This chain's CDR3 is CASSGGSSAGRGRGEQYF. In nucleotides, the CDR3 is TGCGCCAGCAGTGGAGGATCGAGCGCGGGACGGGGTAGGGGCGAGCAGTACTTC. The V gene is TRBV10-2, the J gene TRBJ2-7; D is perhaps TRBD2 (6 bases). V dropped 4 bases and J dropped 6 bases, with 28 bases sitting between them. The CDR3 is made up of 18 amino acids. Looked up from germline, CDR1 is WSHSY and CDR2 is SAAADI.

This clonotype has only a few counts. This chain joins TRBV15 and TRBJ1-5; 7 bases align to TRBD1. This CDR3 region has 14 residues. V was pared by 8 bases and J by 6 bases, with 10 bases of the junction left unmatched. The V gene's germline CDR1 is LNHNV and CDR2 YYDKDF (reference sequence). The CDR3: CATAQGGGGQPQHF. The DNA for the CDR3 is TGTGCCACCGCGCAGGGAGGGGGCGGTCAGCCCCAGCATTTT.

This clonotype has just a few counts. The chain is built from TRBV2 and TRBJ1-3; 7 bases match TRBD1. The CDR3 is 18 residues long. Germline V gives CDR1 SNHLY, CDR2 FYNNEI. Trimming cost V 3 bases and J 2 bases; bases outside gene matches: 13. The CDR3 spells CASSDLSRTGGPGNTIYF. CDR3 bases: TGTGCCAGCAGTGATTTAAGTCGGACAGGCGGACCTGGAAACACCATATATTTT.

V is TRBV30 and J is TRBJ2-3; no definite D call. Germline V gene lookup returns CDR1 GTSNPN and CDR2 SVGIG (reference sequence). The CDR3 has 13 residues. V lost 3 bases and J lost 4, with 11 bases in between. The DNA for the CDR3 is TGTGCCTGGAGCTATGGGATAGCAGATACGCAGTATTTT. Its protein product is CAWSYGIADTQYF.

This clonotype was recorded many times. This chain links TRBV11-2 with TRBJ1-1; no firm D call. The CDR3 covers 13 residues. V was trimmed by 5 bases and J by 7 bases, leaving 14 bases between them. Germline assignment: CDR1 SGHAT and CDR2 FQNNGV. The CDR3 region has the DNA TGTGCCAGCAGCCCGACGGTCGTCCATGAAGCTTTCTTT. Translating it yields CASSPTVVHEAFF.

This clonotype was recorded many times. The CDR3 here is CASRRGLLTGANVLTF. The CDR3 DNA reads TGTGCCAGCAGGAGGGGCTTACTAACTGGGGCCAACGTCCTGACTTTC. The genes are TRBV12-3 or TRBV12-4 and TRBJ2-6; D could derive from TRBD1 or TRBD2 (5 bases each). Trimming removed 6 bases at V and 2 bases at J, with 14 bases between. The CDR3 is 16 residues long.

The chain has TRBV5-4 and TRBJ2-3; 12 bases map to TRBD2. Losses at the gene ends were 4 bases for V and 4 bases for J; bases not matched to a gene: 16. Per germline, CDR1 SGHNT and CDR2 YYREEE (reference sequence). The CDR3 covers 19 residues. The CDR3 region has the DNA TGTGCCAGCAGCGGATTTTCTAGCGGGGGGGCTCTCGTCTCAGATACGCAGTATTTT. Translating gives CASSGFSSGGALVSDTQYF.

Ten or more counts support this clonotype. This rearrangement joins TRBV28 to TRBJ1-1; D unresolved. Looked up from germline, CDR1 is MDHEN and CDR2 is SYDVKM. CDR3 size: 14 residues. V lost 5 bases and J lost 2, with 12 bases in between. CDR3 sequence reads: CASSPLRPNTEAFF. In DNA form, the CDR3 reads TGTGCCAGCAGTCCACTACGCCCCAACACTGAAGCTTTCTTT.

This clonotype has at least ten counts. The genes are TRBV14 and TRBJ1-1; D may be TRBD1 (5 bases). From germline, CDR1 is SGHDN and CDR2 FVKESK. The V end lost 5 bases, the J end lost 0 bases, and 16 bases lay between the germline ends. This CDR3 has 16 residues. The CDR3 DNA follows: TGTGCCAGCAGCTCTATCAAGGGGATCATGAACACTGAAGCTTTCTTT. Encoded protein: CASSSIKGIMNTEAFF.

The chain uses TRBV30 and TRBJ1-6; D gene ambiguous. V lost 0 bases, J lost 7 bases, and 7 bases lay in between. Germline assignment: CDR1 GTSNPN and CDR2 SVGIG (reference sequence). The CDR3 consists of 13 residues. CDR3 loop: CAWSVYGNSPLHF. The CDR3 nucleotides are TGTGCCTGGAGTGTGTACGGGAATTCACCCCTCCACTTT. Looking up the rest from reference TRBV30 and TRBJ1-6 gives the full variable domain: SQTIHQWPATLVQPVGSPLSLECTVEGTSNPNLYWYRQAAGRGLQLLFYSVGIGQISSEVPQNLSASRPQDRQFILSSKKLLLSDSGFYLCAWSVYGNSPLHFGNGTRLTVT.

This clonotype was detected only a few times. J is TRBJ1-1 and V is TRBV6-4, with D maybe TRBD1 (6 bases). Germline V gene data show CDR1 as MRHNA and CDR2 as SNTAGT. The CDR3 consists of 15 residues. Trimming stripped 5 bases from V and 1 base from J, with 14 bases between. In DNA form, the CDR3 reads TGTGCCAGCAGTCCTTGGACAGTCCAGAACACTGAAGCTTTCTTT. This sequence encodes CASSPWTVQNTEAFF.

This clonotype was counted ten times or more. V gene TRBV11-3 combines with J gene TRBJ2-7; D is unresolved. CDR3 length equals 14 residues. V dropped 5 bases and J dropped 4 bases, with 15 bases sitting between them. Germline lookup yields CDR1 SGHNT and CDR2 YENEEA. CDR3 residues: CASSPGGRPYEQYF. CDR3 nucleotide sequence: TGTGCCAGCAGCCCTGGCGGCAGACCTTACGAGCAGTACTTC.

The sample holds a few counts of this clonotype. The CDR3 reads CASSFQGSYGYTF. CDR3 bases: TGTGCCAGTAGTTTTCAGGGATCCTATGGCTACACCTTC. The chain carries TRBV19 and TRBJ1-2; TRBD1 might be the D (5 bases). The CDR3 has 13 residues. CDR1 is LNHDA and CDR2 is SQIVND in the germline V gene (reference sequence). V lost 5 bases and J 4 bases, leaving 11 bases between the germline ends.

This clonotype was counted at least ten times. The rearrangement joins TRBV11-2 to TRBJ2-2; tentatively, D is TRBD2 (5 bases). Germline values: CDR1 SGHAT, CDR2 FQNNGV. The V end was cut by 3 bases, the J end by 8 bases, with 10 bases between. The CDR3 spans 13 residues. In DNA, the CDR3 is TGTGCCAGCAGCTTGAAAAGCGGAGGGGAGCTGTTTTTT. Its protein is CASSLKSGGELFF.

This clonotype was found many times. The chain employs TRBV12-3 or TRBV12-4 and TRBJ2-5; the match to TRBD1 covers 7 bases. V trimming: 4 bases; J trimming: 1 base; junction bases outside the gene matches: 6. This CDR3 has 15 residues. DNA of the CDR3: TGTGCCAGCAGTTACCACGGGGACAGCCAAGAGACCCAGTACTTC. Protein: CASSYHGDSQETQYF.

This clonotype was seen repeatedly, ten times or more. The chain is built from TRBV6-4 and TRBJ2-1, with no clear D. CDR3 length: 15 residues. V shed 3 bases and J shed 0 bases, with 9 bases lying between them. Germline-derived CDR1 and CDR2 are MRHNA and SNTAGT. The CDR3 sequence is CASSEIYSSYNEQFF. In nucleotides, the CDR3 is TGTGCCAGCAGTGAGATCTATAGCTCCTACAATGAGCAGTTCTTC.

The rearrangement joins TRBV7-2 to TRBJ2-5, with no clear D. CDR1 and CDR2 (germline): SGHTA, FQGNSA. Between the trimmed V and J ends, which lost 2 bases and 4 bases, there was a span of 8 bases. There are 13 residues in the CDR3. The CDR3 bases are TGTGCCAGCAGCTTAAGGCCCCCAGAGACCCAGTACTTC. Its translation: CASSLRPPETQYF.